Below, 21 T cell receptor beta chains from the same sample are listed, as sequenced in a study of T cells in Graves' hyperthyroidism and ophthalmopathy. From RNA transcripts, TCR beta CDR3 regions were amplified. HTBI primers were the set used in a first-round RT-PCR of the TCR CDR3. TCRdb re-analysed the multiplex PCR reads in MiXCR, keeping a single row per CDR3 protein. The data contain almost 600,000 distinct CDR3 sequences, roughly 13% of them singletons. Input material: blood. The receptors stem from a woman aged 25 to 45 with Graves' hyperthyroidism that later progressed to Graves' ophthalmopathy.

This clonotype was seen ten or more times. The chain is built from TRBV28 and TRBJ1-1, with 9 nucleotides matching TRBD1. CDR3 length: 15 residues. Germline V gene lookup returns CDR1 MDHEN and CDR2 SYDVKM. V lost 5 bases, J lost 1 base, and 5 bases stayed unmatched. CDR3 in amino acids: CASSGLTGGNTEAFF. CDR3 in DNA: TGTGCCAGCAGTGGACTGACAGGGGGGAACACTGAAGCTTTCTTT.

The sample holds many counts of this clonotype. The chain uses TRBV20-1 and TRBJ2-3; D gene ambiguous. CDR1 DFQATT and CDR2 SNEGSKA come from the germline V gene (reference sequence). V was pared by 3 bases and J by 4 bases, with 20 bases between. The CDR3 runs to 16 residues. Here the CDR3 DNA reads TGCAGTGCTAGCCCCCCTGGCTCAAGGCTCGCAGATACGCAGTATTTT. It yields the protein CSASPPGSRLADTQYF.

This clonotype has ten or more counts. The V and J genes are TRBV2 and TRBJ2-1, with D unresolved. CDR1 is SNHLY, CDR2 FYNNEI, per germline. V lost 1 base and J lost 8, with 6 bases in between. This CDR3 spans 12 amino acids. Written as DNA, the CDR3 is TGTGCCAGCAGTGAAGAGTTCTATGAGCAGTTCTTC. It specifies CASSEEFYEQFF.

This clonotype was picked up many times. The genes are TRBV28 and TRBJ2-4, with 7 positions matching TRBD1. Trimming at V came to 6 bases and at J to 8 bases, leaving 7 bases not matched to a gene. CDR1 MDHEN and CDR2 SYDVKM come from the germline V gene. The CDR3 has 13 residues. The CDR3 DNA sequence: TGTGCCAGCAGCTCAGGGGGTTACGACATTCAGTACTTC. As protein: CASSSGGYDIQYF.

This clonotype was picked up many times. This chain uses TRBV27 with TRBJ1-1; 9 bases match TRBD1. This CDR3 contains 15 residues. Trimming cost V 4 bases and J 5 bases; bases outside gene matches: 8. CDR1 is MNHEY, CDR2 SMNVEV, per germline (reference sequence). The CDR3 region has the DNA TGTGCCAGCAGTTCCTCCTCCGGGACAGGGACTGAAGCTTTCTTT. Its translation: CASSSSSGTGTEAFF.

This clonotype came up a few times. V and J are TRBV6-2 or TRBV6-3 and TRBJ2-6; possible D gene TRBD1, 6 bases. Germline V gives CDR1 MNHEY, CDR2 SVGEGT. Trimming took off 4 bases at V and 0 bases at J, with 16 bases between the two ends. This CDR3 comprises 18 residues. The CDR3 protein is CASSFPGHPSSGANVLTF. The CDR3 nucleotides are TGTGCCAGCAGTTTTCCGGGACACCCGAGCTCTGGGGCCAACGTCCTGACTTTC.

As for this clonotype: A much larger clone differs from this one at a single base, so this may be a read error. V is TRBV19 and J is TRBJ1-5, with D perhaps TRBD1 (5 bases). V shed 2 bases and J shed 3 bases, with 20 bases lying between them. In germline, CDR1 is LNHDA, CDR2 SQIVND (reference sequence). The CDR3 totals 18 residues. The chain's CDR3 is CASSIRQPKGHNNQPQHF. In DNA, the CDR3 is TGTGCCAGTAGTATACGACAGCCTAAGGGGCATAACAATCAGCCCCAGCATTTT.

This clonotype has at least ten counts. V usage is TRBV7-2 and J usage is TRBJ2-1; no definite D call. Trimming left V 0 bases short and J 5 bases short, with 2 bases between. In germline, CDR1 is SGHTA, CDR2 FQGNSA. This CDR3 has 12 amino acids. The CDR3 is CASSLAHNEQFF. In nucleotides, the CDR3 is TGTGCCAGCAGCTTAGCCCACAATGAGCAGTTCTTC.

This clonotype has at least ten counts. This chain uses TRBV18 with TRBJ1-5; weak D call: TRBD1 (5 bases). The CDR3 consists of 14 residues. Trimming stripped 4 bases from V and 9 bases from J, with 16 bases between. The germline V gene encodes CDR1 KGHSH and CDR2 LQKENI. The CDR3 nucleotides are TGTGCCAGCTCACTAGACAGAGGGCAGGGGCCCCAGCATTTT. Protein product: CASSLDRGQGPQHF. Combining the CDR3 with reference TRBV18 and TRBJ1-5 gives the whole variable domain NAGVMQNPRHLVRRRGQEARLRCSPMKGHSHVYWYRQLPEEGLKFMVYLQKENIIDESGMPKERFSAEFPKEGPSILRIQQVVRGDSAAYFCASSLDRGQGPQHFGDGTRLSIL.

At least ten counts were recorded for this clonotype. The rearrangement uses TRBV30 and TRBJ1-3; D is possibly TRBD1 (6 bases). V gave up 2 bases and J gave up 0 bases, with 17 bases separating them. This CDR3 has 17 residues. Germline CDR1 reads GTSNPN; CDR2 reads SVGIG (reference sequence). CDR3 DNA: TGTGCCTGGAGTTCCGGCAACAGGGCGATCTCTGGAAACACCATATATTTT. The encoded protein is CAWSSGNRAISGNTIYF.

This clonotype has only a few counts. The rearrangement links TRBV20-1 to TRBJ1-6; TRBD1 agrees at 7 bases. CDR1 is DFQATT, CDR2 SNEGSKA, per germline (reference sequence). This CDR3 contains 14 residues. The V gene end was trimmed by 5 bases and the J gene end by 10 bases; junction bases not matched to a gene: 11. This CDR3 reads CSAPLTGFDSPLHF. For the CDR3, the DNA is TGCAGTGCTCCCCTGACAGGGTTTGACTCACCCCTCCACTTT.

Only a few counts were recorded for this clonotype. The V gene is TRBV29-1, the J gene TRBJ1-3; D unresolved. Germline lookup yields CDR1 SQVTM and CDR2 ANQGSEA. The CDR3 is made up of 13 amino acids. Trimming took off 4 bases at V and 0 bases at J, with 7 bases between the two ends. This CDR3 is CSVVISSGNTIYF. The CDR3 DNA is TGCAGCGTTGTAATCAGCTCTGGAAACACCATATATTTT.

V usage is TRBV30 and J usage is TRBJ1-6; TRBD1 is a possible D gene (6 bases). The V and J ends lost 5 bases and 5 bases respectively, with 13 bases between them. The CDR3 sequence is 14 residues long. Per germline, CDR1 GTSNPN and CDR2 SVGIG (reference sequence). This CDR3 is CAWSQGSHNSPLHF. The CDR3 nucleotides are TGTGCCTGGTCCCAGGGGTCCCATAATTCACCCCTCCACTTT.

This clonotype was recorded at least ten times. The rearrangement joins TRBV7-9 to TRBJ2-1; D not resolved. This CDR3 region has 12 residues. CDR1 and CDR2 (germline): SEHNR, FQNEAQ (reference sequence). The ends were cut back, 7 bases at V and 8 bases at J, with 12 bases in the middle. For the CDR3, the DNA is TGTGCCAGCATGGACGACAACGATGAGCAGTTCTTC. Translated, it gives CASMDDNDEQFF.

This clonotype was detected a few times. This chain links TRBV19 with TRBJ1-3; TRBD1 agrees at 7 bases. Unmatched junction bases numbered 2, after V lost 2 bases and J lost 1 base. Germline CDR1 and CDR2: LNHDA and SQIVND (reference sequence). CDR3 length: 15 residues. CDR3 in DNA: TGTGCCAGTAGTATACGGACAGGTTCTGGAAACACCATATATTTT. It codes for CASSIRTGSGNTIYF. Filled out from reference TRBV19 and TRBJ1-3, the complete variable domain reads DGGITQSPKYLFRKEGQNVTLSCEQNLNHDAMYWYRQDPGQGLRLIYYSQIVNDFQKGDIAEGYSVSREKKESFPLTVTSAQKNPTAFYLCASSIRTGSGNTIYFGEGSWLTVV.

This clonotype occurred many times. This chain links TRBV18 with TRBJ1-2; D uncertain. The germline V gene has CDR1 KGHSH and CDR2 LQKENI. This CDR3 has 13 residues. The V end lost 3 bases, the J end lost 3 bases, and 8 bases lay between the germline ends. The CDR3 DNA reads TGTGCCAGCTCACCTGGAGGCGACTATGGCTACACCTTC. Protein: CASSPGGDYGYTF.

The chain joins TRBV6-1 to TRBJ2-3; the D is unclear. Per germline, CDR1 MNHNS and CDR2 SASEGT. Trimming removed 5 bases from V and 3 bases from J, with 12 bases in between. The CDR3 consists of 14 residues. As DNA, the CDR3 is TGTGCCAGCAGTCCCTCCTGGCGAACAGATACGCAGTATTTT. It encodes CASSPSWRTDTQYF.

This clonotype was recorded many times. The rearrangement uses TRBV6-1 and TRBJ2-5; D call uncertain. Germline V gene lookup returns CDR1 MNHNS and CDR2 SASEGT. The CDR3 covers 14 residues. Trimming removed 6 bases from V and 0 bases from J, with 11 bases in between. DNA for the CDR3: TGTGCCAGCAGGGGTTCGACAAACCAAGAGACCCAGTACTTC. Its protein is CASRGSTNQETQYF.

This clonotype was seen ten or more times. The V and J genes are TRBV20-1 and TRBJ1-2; D is uncertain. Germline CDR1 DFQATT, CDR2 SNEGSKA (reference sequence). CDR3 size: 18 residues. The ends were cut back, 3 bases at V and 2 bases at J, with 25 bases in the middle. The CDR3 loop reads CSARDYEGRSLLNYGYTF. CDR3 in DNA: TGCAGTGCTAGGGATTATGAGGGCCGATCTCTTCTAAACTATGGCTACACCTTC.

This clonotype was seen only a few times. The chain is built from TRBV29-1 and TRBJ1-2; D perhaps matches TRBD1 (6 bases). Germline V gene lookup returns CDR1 SQVTM and CDR2 ANQGSEA. CDR3 length: 14 amino acids. With 8 bases removed from V and 1 base from J, the gap between germline ends came to 17 bases. The CDR3 bases are TGCAGCACTTACAGGGCAGACGGTAACTATGGCTACACCTTC. It codes for CSTYRADGNYGYTF.

This clonotype appeared many times. This chain joins TRBV30 and TRBJ2-2; TRBD1 matches 10 bases. The CDR3 runs to 17 residues. CDR1 is GTSNPN and CDR2 is SVGIG in the germline V gene (reference sequence). Trimming removed 0 bases from V and 3 bases from J; junction bases left unmatched: 7. The CDR3: CAWSVIKGQGYTGELFF. The CDR3 bases are TGTGCCTGGAGTGTAATCAAGGGACAGGGGTACACCGGGGAGCTGTTTTTT.